The rows below give T cell receptor beta chains drawn from one sample of a study of T cells after yellow fever vaccination. TCRdb itself ran the 5' RACE reads through MiXCR, one entry per CDR3 protein. The top ten hold about 16% of the sample, which has 500,000 to 550,000 distinct CDR3 sequences, about a fifth seen once. This material consisted of PBMCs, taken 21 days after the first yellow fever vaccination. These receptors were taken from a man younger than 35 who received the YFV17D yellow fever vaccine. The CDR3 runs from the conserved cysteine through the conserved F or W. D genes are given only for firm matches. Not all rows give a size; the values are once, few, many and, for expanded clones, a class.

NA	TRBV3-1	TRBJ2-2	NA	CASSQAQGRGTGELFF	TGTGCCAGCAGCCAAGCCCAAGGGCGTGGGACCGGGGAGCTGTTTTTT
few	TRBV7-6	TRBJ2-7	NA	CASSSSRGPNYEQYF	TGTGCCAGCAGCTCTTCCCGGGGGCCCAACTACGAGCAGTACTTC
NA	TRBV4-3	TRBJ1-4	NA	CASSQEWAGLNEKLFF	TGCGCCAGCAGCCAAGAGTGGGCAGGGTTAAATGAAAAACTGTTTTTT
NA	TRBV3-1	TRBJ1-1	NA	CASSQDMGLHLNTEAFF	TGTGCCAGCAGCCAAGATATGGGCCTACACCTTAACACTGAAGCTTTCTTT
NA	TRBV20-1	TRBJ2-1	NA	CSASPTLAMWFF	TGCAGTGCTAGTCCTACGTTAGCGATGTGGTTCTTC
NA	TRBV4-2	TRBJ2-3	TRBD2	CASSQGAGGPDTQYF	TGTGCCAGCAGCCAGGGAGCGGGGGGTCCAGATACGCAGTATTTT
few	TRBV28	TRBJ1-2	NA	CASSSPGGALSGYTF	TGTGCCAGCAGTTCCCCCGGGGGCGCGTTGAGTGGCTACACCTTC
few	TRBV12-3/TRBV12-4	TRBJ1-1	NA	CASTFGHNPSGAFF	TGTGCCAGCACCTTCGGGCACAACCCTAGCGGAGCTTTCTTT
few	TRBV5-1	TRBJ1-6	NA	CASSLAAGGPLHF	TGCGCCAGCAGCTTAGCCGCCGGGGGGCCCCTCCACTTT
few	TRBV20-1	TRBJ2-5	NA	CSARGLKAKETQYF	TGCAGTGCTAGAGGGTTGAAGGCCAAAGAGACCCAGTACTTC
NA	TRBV20-1	TRBJ1-1	NA	CSARAFGDTEAFF	TGCAGTGCTAGAGCTTTTGGTGACACTGAAGCTTTCTTT
few	TRBV27	TRBJ1-1	TRBD1	CASSLFGQGAAEAFF	TGTGCCAGCAGTTTATTCGGACAGGGTGCAGCTGAAGCTTTCTTT
NA	TRBV7-2	TRBJ2-1	TRBD2	CASSRIRTSVEQFF	TGTGCCAGCAGCCGAATTAGGACTAGCGTTGAGCAGTTCTTC
NA	TRBV7-2	TRBJ2-2	NA	CASSPPWGTSNTGELFF	TGTGCCAGCAGCCCCCCCTGGGGGACTTCAAACACCGGGGAGCTGTTTTTT
NA	TRBV29-1	TRBJ2-2	NA	CSVGTVNTGELFF	TGCAGCGTTGGGACAGTGAACACCGGGGAGCTGTTTTTT
NA	TRBV5-6	TRBJ2-3	NA	CASSLGGGYATQYF	TGTGCCAGCAGCCTCGGAGGGGGCTACGCTACGCAGTATTTT
many	TRBV12-3/TRBV12-4	TRBJ2-5	TRBD1	CASSKNTGVRETQYF	TGTGCCAGCAGTAAAAATACAGGGGTCAGGGAGACCCAGTACTTC
few	TRBV12-3/TRBV12-4	TRBJ2-1	NA	CASSLERAINEQFF	TGTGCCAGCAGTCTGGAACGGGCTATAAATGAGCAGTTCTTC
NA	TRBV21-1	TRBJ1-5	NA	CASTVPGQSNQPQHF	TGTGCCAGCACTGTCCCTGGCCAGTCCAATCAGCCCCAGCATTTT
NA	TRBV27	TRBJ2-1	TRBD2	CASSFGSGLAAQQFF	TGTGCCAGCAGTTTCGGGTCGGGACTAGCCGCCCAGCAGTTCTTC
few	TRBV6-2/TRBV6-3	TRBJ1-1	NA	CASSYGGTEAFF	TGTGCCAGCAGTTATGGGGGGACTGAAGCTTTCTTT
few	TRBV7-4	TRBJ2-5	NA	CASSFWPRAYQETQYF	TGTGCCAGCAGCTTCTGGCCTCGGGCATACCAAGAGACCCAGTACTTC
few	TRBV5-1	TRBJ1-2	NA	CASSPQGTPNYGYTF	TGCGCCAGCAGCCCCCAGGGAACCCCTAACTATGGCTACACCTTC
few	TRBV5-1	TRBJ2-5	NA	CASSLSGLRTQYF	TGCGCCAGCAGCTTGTCGGGGTTGAGGACCCAGTACTTC
NA	TRBV11-2	TRBJ2-4	TRBD2	CASSELTGGLAKNIQYF	TGTGCCAGCAGCGAACTAACGGGGGGGTTAGCCAAAAACATTCAGTACTTC
few	TRBV4-1	TRBJ2-5	NA	CASSRPWGADETQYF	TGCGCCAGCAGCCGCCCCTGGGGGGCTGATGAGACCCAGTACTTC
few	TRBV6-2/TRBV6-3	TRBJ2-3	TRBD1	CASRPRDRADTQYF	TGTGCCAGCAGGCCCCGGGACAGGGCAGATACGCAGTATTTT
many	TRBV29-1	TRBJ2-3	TRBD2	CSVTSGGRPGTDTQYF	TGCAGCGTTACTAGCGGGGGGAGACCAGGCACAGATACGCAGTATTTT
NA	TRBV6-1	TRBJ2-3	NA	CASSVTGSYADTQYF	TGTGCCAGCAGTGTCACGGGATCTTATGCAGATACGCAGTATTTT